This T cell receptor (beta chain) came from a study of resident and recirculating memory T cells in vitiligo. No change in lesions over the prior 6 months defined stable disease. Patients who had received treatment within the previous three months were excluded. Produced via immunoSEQ multiplex PCR; TCRdb's table is partial and in-frame only. This sample has 35,000 to 45,000 clones, with about 90% found just once. The length of the CDR3 is 16 residues. This chain connects TRBV21-1 to TRBJ1-6; TRBD1 reflects the table's D call only, with no check against the DNA. TRBV21-1 is an annotated pseudogene. The TCR sequence derives from a male donor with vitiligo. Material: blood. The DNA for the CDR3 is TGTGCCAGCAGCAAATACTTGTCAGGATTGAATTCACCCCTCCACTTT. Translated, it gives CASSKYLSGLNSPLHF.